These T cell receptor beta chains were read from a single sample in a study of shared clonotypes between healthy human individuals. Clones were read by immunoSEQ multiplex PCR, and TCRdb kept only the in-frame ones, dropping some. The sample contains 450,000 to 550,000 clones, around 79% of which appear only once. Sequenced input: PBMCs. These receptors came from a woman in her forties in good health. Some clones in this sample may be carry-over from other donors' samples. CDR3s include the opening cysteine and the closing phenylalanine or tryptophan. Each record gives: CDR3 DNA, CDR3 protein, clone size, D gene, J gene, V gene. The D gene is left open where the match is weak. Only part of the rows carry a size: once, few, many, or a class if the clone is expanded.

cdr3_nt: TGTGCCAGCAGCCCAGCGGCGGGAGGCCTGACGCAAACAGATACGCAGTATTTT
cdr3_aa: CASSPAAGGLTQTDTQYF
clone_size: NA
d_call: TRBD2
j_call: TRBJ2-3
v_call: TRBV7-9

cdr3_nt: TGCGCCAGCAGCGCCCAAGAGACCCAGTACTTC
cdr3_aa: CASSAQETQYF
clone_size: few
d_call: NA
j_call: TRBJ2-5
v_call: TRBV5-1

cdr3_nt: TGTGCCTGGAGTTTCGGGGTAACCCAGCCCCAGCATTTT
cdr3_aa: CAWSFGVTQPQHF
clone_size: NA
d_call: NA
j_call: TRBJ1-5
v_call: TRBV30

cdr3_nt: TGCAGCGTTGGCGGGACCTACACAGATACGCAGTATTTT
cdr3_aa: CSVGGTYTDTQYF
clone_size: NA
d_call: NA
j_call: TRBJ2-3
v_call: TRBV29-1

cdr3_nt: TGCGCCAGCAGCTTGGAACCCTCCACCGGGGAGCTGTTTTTT
cdr3_aa: CASSLEPSTGELFF
clone_size: once
d_call: NA
j_call: TRBJ2-2
v_call: TRBV5-1

cdr3_nt: TGTGCCAGCTCACCACGAGGACAGGGTGACACTGAAGCTTTCTTT
cdr3_aa: CASSPRGQGDTEAFF
clone_size: NA
d_call: TRBD1
j_call: TRBJ1-1
v_call: TRBV18

cdr3_nt: TGTGCCAGTAGTATAGGGGACAGGGTGGGCAATCAGCCCCAGCATTTT
cdr3_aa: CASSIGDRVGNQPQHF
clone_size: NA
d_call: TRBD1
j_call: TRBJ1-5
v_call: TRBV19

cdr3_nt: TGCGCCAGCAGCTACCAGGAGGCTAACTATGGCTACACCTTC
cdr3_aa: CASSYQEANYGYTF
clone_size: NA
d_call: NA
j_call: TRBJ1-2
v_call: TRBV5-1

cdr3_nt: TGTGCCAGCTCACAGGGAGTAAAAGAGACCCAGTACTTC
cdr3_aa: CASSQGVKETQYF
clone_size: NA
d_call: NA
j_call: TRBJ2-5
v_call: TRBV18

cdr3_nt: TGCAGCGTTGGGGCCCCGGGGGGGACCGAGCAGTACTTC
cdr3_aa: CSVGAPGGTEQYF
clone_size: once
d_call: TRBD2
j_call: TRBJ2-7
v_call: TRBV29-1

cdr3_nt: TGCGCCAGCAGCTTGGAGGCCGTAGGTGAGCAGTTCTTC
cdr3_aa: CASSLEAVGEQFF
clone_size: NA
d_call: NA
j_call: TRBJ2-1
v_call: TRBV5-1

cdr3_nt: TGTGCCAGCAGCCAAGGACCGACCTCCGGGGCCAACGTCCTGACTTTC
cdr3_aa: CASSQGPTSGANVLTF
clone_size: NA
d_call: NA
j_call: TRBJ2-6
v_call: TRBV4-2

cdr3_nt: TGCGCCAGCAGCCAGCGGACTAGCGAGAGCACAGATACGCAGTATTTT
cdr3_aa: CASSQRTSESTDTQYF
clone_size: NA
d_call: TRBD2
j_call: TRBJ2-3
v_call: TRBV5-1

cdr3_nt: TGCGCCAGCAGCCTTGACCTCAGGGGGCCAACGAACACCGGGGAGCTGTTTTTT
cdr3_aa: CASSLDLRGPTNTGELFF
clone_size: NA
d_call: TRBD1
j_call: TRBJ2-2
v_call: TRBV5-1

cdr3_nt: TGTGCCAGCAGCGAGAGGACGGCAGGGGATACACAGTACTTC
cdr3_aa: CASSERTAGDTQYF
clone_size: NA
d_call: NA
j_call: TRBJ2-7
v_call: TRBV9

cdr3_nt: TGTGCCTGGAGTGTACGGGACAAAGGTGGCTACACCTTC
cdr3_aa: CAWSVRDKGGYTF
clone_size: NA
d_call: NA
j_call: TRBJ1-2
v_call: TRBV30

cdr3_nt: TGTGCCAGCAGTGACCACAGGGGGGGGACCCAGTACTTC
cdr3_aa: CASSDHRGGTQYF
clone_size: NA
d_call: NA
j_call: TRBJ2-5
v_call: TRBV2

cdr3_nt: TGTGCCAGCAGCTTTACCGGGTACAATGAGCAGTTCTTC
cdr3_aa: CASSFTGYNEQFF
clone_size: NA
d_call: NA
j_call: TRBJ2-1
v_call: TRBV7-9

cdr3_nt: TGTGCCAGCAGTTACTCAGGGACTAGCGGGAGCTACGAGCAGTACTTC
cdr3_aa: CASSYSGTSGSYEQYF
clone_size: NA
d_call: TRBD2
j_call: TRBJ2-7
v_call: TRBV6-5

cdr3_nt: TGTGCCAGCAGTTACTCTGGCGGGAGGGGAACCGGGGAGCTGTTTTTT
cdr3_aa: CASSYSGGRGTGELFF
clone_size: NA
d_call: TRBD2
j_call: TRBJ2-2
v_call: TRBV6-5

cdr3_nt: TGTGCCAGCAGTTTGGGGACTAGCGGACAAGAGACCCAGTACTTC
cdr3_aa: CASSLGTSGQETQYF
clone_size: once
d_call: TRBD2
j_call: TRBJ2-5
v_call: TRBV28

cdr3_nt: TGTGCCAGCTCACCTGGGGACTCACCCCTCCACTTT
cdr3_aa: CASSPGDSPLHF
clone_size: NA
d_call: NA
j_call: TRBJ1-6
v_call: TRBV18

cdr3_nt: TGTGCCTGGAGTGGAGCTGGAAACACCATATATTTT
cdr3_aa: CAWSGAGNTIYF
clone_size: NA
d_call: NA
j_call: TRBJ1-3
v_call: TRBV30

cdr3_nt: TGTGCCAGCAGTTTATCGTGGGGCAGGGGGCGAGAGTGGGACACTGAAGCTTTCTTT
cdr3_aa: CASSLSWGRGREWDTEAFF
clone_size: NA
d_call: TRBD1
j_call: TRBJ1-1
v_call: TRBV27

cdr3_nt: TGCGCCAGCACCCTCAGGGGCGGGAGCCCGTCGAACACCGGGGAGCTGTTTTTT
cdr3_aa: CASTLRGGSPSNTGELFF
clone_size: NA
d_call: NA
j_call: TRBJ2-2
v_call: TRBV5-1

cdr3_nt: TGTGCCAGCAGCCCTCTAGCGGGGGTAAATTACGAGCAGTACTTC
cdr3_aa: CASSPLAGVNYEQYF
clone_size: NA
d_call: TRBD2
j_call: TRBJ2-7
v_call: TRBV28